This TCR beta chain was documented in a study of T-cell reconstitution after alpha-beta-depleted transplantation in children. This CDR3 region has 20 residues. Germline CDR1 reads SGHRS; CDR2 reads YFSETQ. V lost 3 bases to trimming and J lost 2 bases; unmatched junction nucleotides: 16. This clonotype appeared many times. During its preparation, the TCRbeta library received unique molecular identifiers. TCRdb reprocessed the PCR reads via MiXCR and lists one record per CDR3 protein. Of roughly 610,000 distinct CDR3 sequences in the sample, more than 9% were seen once. The source was PBMCs from the stem cell graft donor, collected from the stem cell graft. The chain combines TRBV5-1 with TRBJ2-3; TRBD2 aligns across 12 bases. The clonotype comes from a human donor who donated a stem cell graft to a child with acute myeloid leukemia. The CDR3: CASSSITSGRNIYLTDTQYF. CDR3 DNA sequence: TGCGCCAGCAGCTCGATAACTAGCGGGAGGAACATCTATCTCACAGATACGCAGTATTTT.